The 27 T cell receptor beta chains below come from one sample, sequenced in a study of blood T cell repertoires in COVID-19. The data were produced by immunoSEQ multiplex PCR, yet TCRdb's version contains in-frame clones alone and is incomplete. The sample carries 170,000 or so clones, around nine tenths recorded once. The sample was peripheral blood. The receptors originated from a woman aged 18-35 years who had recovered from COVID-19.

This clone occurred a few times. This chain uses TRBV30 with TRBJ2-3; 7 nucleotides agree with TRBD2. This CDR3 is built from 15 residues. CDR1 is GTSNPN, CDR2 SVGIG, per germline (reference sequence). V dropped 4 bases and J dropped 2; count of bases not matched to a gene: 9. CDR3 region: CAWTLGAGDTDTQYF. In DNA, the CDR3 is TGTGCCTGGACCCTCGGGGCGGGGGACACAGATACGCAGTATTTT.

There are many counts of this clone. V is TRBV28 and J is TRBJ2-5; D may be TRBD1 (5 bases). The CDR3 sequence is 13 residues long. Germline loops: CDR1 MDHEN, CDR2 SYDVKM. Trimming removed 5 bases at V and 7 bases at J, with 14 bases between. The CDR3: CASSQRQSGTQYF. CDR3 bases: TGTGCCAGCAGTCAGAGACAGTCTGGGACCCAGTACTTC.

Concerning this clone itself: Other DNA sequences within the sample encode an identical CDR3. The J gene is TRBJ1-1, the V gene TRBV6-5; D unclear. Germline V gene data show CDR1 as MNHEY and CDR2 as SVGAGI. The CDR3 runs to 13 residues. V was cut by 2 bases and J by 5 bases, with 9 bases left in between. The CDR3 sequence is CASSYGSGTEAFF. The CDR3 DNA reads TGTGCCAGCAGTTACGGGTCGGGAACTGAAGCTTTCTTT.

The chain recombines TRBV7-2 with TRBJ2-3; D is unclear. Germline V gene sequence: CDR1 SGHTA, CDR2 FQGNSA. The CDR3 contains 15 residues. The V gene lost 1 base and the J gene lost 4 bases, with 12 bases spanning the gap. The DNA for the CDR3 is TGTGCCAGCAGCTTAGATCCTTTACCGGCAGATACGCAGTATTTT. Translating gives CASSLDPLPADTQYF.

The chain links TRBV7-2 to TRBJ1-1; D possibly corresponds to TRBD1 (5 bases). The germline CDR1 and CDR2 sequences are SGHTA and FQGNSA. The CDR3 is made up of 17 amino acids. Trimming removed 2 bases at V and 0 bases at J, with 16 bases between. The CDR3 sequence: CASSLPWQGPMNTEAFF. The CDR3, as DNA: TGTGCCAGCAGCTTACCGTGGCAGGGCCCAATGAACACTGAAGCTTTCTTT. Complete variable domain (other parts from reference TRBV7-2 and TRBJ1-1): GAGVSQSPSNKVTEKGKDVELRCDPISGHTALYWYRQSLGQGLEFLIYFQGNSAPDKSGLPSDRFSAERTGGSVSTLTIQRTQQEDSAVYLCASSLPWQGPMNTEAFFGQGTRLTVV.

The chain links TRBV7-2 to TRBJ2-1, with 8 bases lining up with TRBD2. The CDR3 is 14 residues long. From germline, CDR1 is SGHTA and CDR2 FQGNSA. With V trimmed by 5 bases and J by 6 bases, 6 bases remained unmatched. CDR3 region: CASSPGGASNEQFF. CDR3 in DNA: TGTGCCAGCAGCCCCGGGGGGGCCAGCAATGAGCAGTTCTTC.

CDR3 nucleotides: TGTGCCAGCAGCTTACCTGGAGCGGGGGGAGGTACAGATACGCAGTATTTT. Protein product: CASSLPGAGGGTDTQYF. The chain combines TRBV7-8 with TRBJ2-3; 9 positions agree with TRBD2. This CDR3 is 17 amino acids long. Germline CDR1 and CDR2: SGHVS and FQNEAQ. V shed 2 bases and J 3 bases; nucleotides not matched to a gene: 9.

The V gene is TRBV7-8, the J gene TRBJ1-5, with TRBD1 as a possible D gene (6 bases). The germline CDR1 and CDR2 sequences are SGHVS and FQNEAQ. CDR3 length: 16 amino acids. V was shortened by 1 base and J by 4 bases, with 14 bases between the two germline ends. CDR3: CASSLVSYRANQPQHF. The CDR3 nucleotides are TGTGCCAGCAGCTTAGTCTCGTACAGGGCAAATCAGCCCCAGCATTTT. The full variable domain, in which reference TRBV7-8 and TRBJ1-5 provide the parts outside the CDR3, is GAGVSQSPRYKVAKRGQDVALRCDPISGHVSLFWYQQALGQGPEFLTYFQNEAQLDKSGLPSDRFFAERPEGSVSTLKIQRTQQEDSAVYLCASSLVSYRANQPQHFGDGTRLSIL.

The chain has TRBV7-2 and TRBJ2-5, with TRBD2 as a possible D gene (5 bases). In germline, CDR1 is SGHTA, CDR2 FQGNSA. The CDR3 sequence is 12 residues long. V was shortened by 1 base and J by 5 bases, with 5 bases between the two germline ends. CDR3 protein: CASSLGRETQYF. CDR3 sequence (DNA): TGTGCCAGCAGCTTAGGGAGGGAGACCCAGTACTTC. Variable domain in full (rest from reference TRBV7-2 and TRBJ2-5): GAGVSQSPSNKVTEKGKDVELRCDPISGHTALYWYRQSLGQGLEFLIYFQGNSAPDKSGLPSDRFSAERTGGSVSTLTIQRTQQEDSAVYLCASSLGRETQYFGPGTRLLVL.

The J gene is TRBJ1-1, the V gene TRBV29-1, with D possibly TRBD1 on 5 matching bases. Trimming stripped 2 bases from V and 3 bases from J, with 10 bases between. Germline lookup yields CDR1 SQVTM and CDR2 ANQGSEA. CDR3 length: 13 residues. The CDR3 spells CSVEQGHYTEAFF. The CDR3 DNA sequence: TGCAGCGTTGAACAGGGCCATTACACTGAAGCTTTCTTT.

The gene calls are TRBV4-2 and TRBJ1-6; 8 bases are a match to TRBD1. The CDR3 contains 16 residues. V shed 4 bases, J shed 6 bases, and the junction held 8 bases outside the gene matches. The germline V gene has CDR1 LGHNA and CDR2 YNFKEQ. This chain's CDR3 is CASSLTGQGGNSPLHF. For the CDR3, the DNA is TGTGCCAGCAGCCTAACAGGACAGGGCGGTAATTCACCCCTCCACTTT.

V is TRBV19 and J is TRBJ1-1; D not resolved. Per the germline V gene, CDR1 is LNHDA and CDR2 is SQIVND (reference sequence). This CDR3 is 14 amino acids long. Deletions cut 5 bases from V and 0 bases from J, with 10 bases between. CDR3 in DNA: TGTGCCAGTAGTCGGTATTTGGTGAACACTGAAGCTTTCTTT. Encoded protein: CASSRYLVNTEAFF.

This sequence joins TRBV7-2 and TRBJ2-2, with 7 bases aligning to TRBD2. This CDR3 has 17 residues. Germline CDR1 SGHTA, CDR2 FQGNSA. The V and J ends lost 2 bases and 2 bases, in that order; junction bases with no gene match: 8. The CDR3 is CASSLRRAGTNTGELFF. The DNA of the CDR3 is TGTGCCAGCAGCTTAAGGAGAGCGGGGACCAACACCGGGGAGCTGTTTTTT. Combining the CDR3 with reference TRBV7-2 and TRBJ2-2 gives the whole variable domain GAGVSQSPSNKVTEKGKDVELRCDPISGHTALYWYRQSLGQGLEFLIYFQGNSAPDKSGLPSDRFSAERTGGSVSTLTIQRTQQEDSAVYLCASSLRRAGTNTGELFFGEGSRLTVL.

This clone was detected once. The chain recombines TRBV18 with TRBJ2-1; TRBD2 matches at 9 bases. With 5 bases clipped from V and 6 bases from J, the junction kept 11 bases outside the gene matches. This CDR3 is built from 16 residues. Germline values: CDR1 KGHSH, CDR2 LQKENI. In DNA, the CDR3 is TGTGCCAGCTCATCGACAGTAGCGGGAGTTCGCAATGAGCAGTTCTTC. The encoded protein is CASSSTVAGVRNEQFF.

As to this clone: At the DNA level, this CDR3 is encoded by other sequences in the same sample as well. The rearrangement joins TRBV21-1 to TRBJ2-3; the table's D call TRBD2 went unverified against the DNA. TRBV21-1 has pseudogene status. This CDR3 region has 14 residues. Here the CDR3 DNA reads TGTGCCAGCAGCAGCCCCCCCGGGTCAGATACGCAGTACTTT. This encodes CASSSPPGSDTQYF.

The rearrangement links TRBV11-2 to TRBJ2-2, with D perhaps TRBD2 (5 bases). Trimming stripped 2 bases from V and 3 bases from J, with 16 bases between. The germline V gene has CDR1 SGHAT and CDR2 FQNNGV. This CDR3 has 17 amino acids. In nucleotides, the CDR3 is TGTGCCAGCAGCTTAACGGGAACATTACTTTACACCGGGGAGCTGTTTTTT. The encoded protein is CASSLTGTLLYTGELFF.

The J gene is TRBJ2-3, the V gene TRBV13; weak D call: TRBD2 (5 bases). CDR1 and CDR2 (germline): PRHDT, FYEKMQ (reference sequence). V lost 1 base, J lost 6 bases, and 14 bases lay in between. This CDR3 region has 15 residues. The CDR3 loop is CASSLVSRGSDTQYF. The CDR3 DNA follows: TGTGCCAGCAGCTTAGTAAGTCGGGGTTCGGATACGCAGTATTTT.

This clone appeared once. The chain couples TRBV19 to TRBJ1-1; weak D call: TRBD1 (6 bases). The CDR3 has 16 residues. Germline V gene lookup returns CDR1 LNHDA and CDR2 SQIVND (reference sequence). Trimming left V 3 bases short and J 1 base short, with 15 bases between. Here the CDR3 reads CASSMVRGRTNTEAFF. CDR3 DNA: TGTGCCAGTAGTATGGTGAGGGGGAGAACGAACACTGAAGCTTTCTTT.

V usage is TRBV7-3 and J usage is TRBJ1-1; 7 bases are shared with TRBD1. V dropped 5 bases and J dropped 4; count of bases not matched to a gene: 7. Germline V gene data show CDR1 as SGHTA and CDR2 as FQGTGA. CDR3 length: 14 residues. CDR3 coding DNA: TGTGCCAGCAGCAAAGGGGGCTGGAGCACTGAAGCTTTCTTT. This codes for CASSKGGWSTEAFF. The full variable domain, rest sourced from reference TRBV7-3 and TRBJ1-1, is GAGVSQTPSNKVTEKGKYVELRCDPISGHTALYWYRQSLGQGPEFLIYFQGTGAADDSGLPNDRFFAVRPEGSVSTLKIQRTERGDSAVYLCASSKGGWSTEAFFGQGTRLTVV.

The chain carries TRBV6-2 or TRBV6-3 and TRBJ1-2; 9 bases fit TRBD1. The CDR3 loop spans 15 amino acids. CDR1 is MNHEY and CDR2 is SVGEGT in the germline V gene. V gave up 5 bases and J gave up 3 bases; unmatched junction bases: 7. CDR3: CASSPGTGHYYGYTF. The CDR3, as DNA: TGTGCCAGCAGTCCCGGGACAGGGCACTACTATGGCTACACCTTC.

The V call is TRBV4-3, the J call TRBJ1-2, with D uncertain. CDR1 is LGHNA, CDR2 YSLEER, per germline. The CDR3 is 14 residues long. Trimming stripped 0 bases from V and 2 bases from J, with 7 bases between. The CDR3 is CASSQEGRNYGYTF. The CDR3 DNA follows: TGCGCCAGCAGCCAAGAGGGCAGGAACTATGGCTACACCTTC.

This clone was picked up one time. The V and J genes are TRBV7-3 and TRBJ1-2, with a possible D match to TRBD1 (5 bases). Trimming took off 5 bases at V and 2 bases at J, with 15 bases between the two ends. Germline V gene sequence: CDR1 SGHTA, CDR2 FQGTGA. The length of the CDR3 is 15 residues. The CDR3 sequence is CASSPGEGRNYGYTF. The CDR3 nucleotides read TGTGCCAGCAGCCCGGGGGAGGGAAGGAACTATGGCTACACCTTC. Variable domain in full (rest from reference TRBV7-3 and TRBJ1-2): GAGVSQTPSNKVTEKGKYVELRCDPISGHTALYWYRQSLGQGPEFLIYFQGTGAADDSGLPNDRFFAVRPEGSVSTLKIQRTERGDSAVYLCASSPGEGRNYGYTFGSGTRLTVV.

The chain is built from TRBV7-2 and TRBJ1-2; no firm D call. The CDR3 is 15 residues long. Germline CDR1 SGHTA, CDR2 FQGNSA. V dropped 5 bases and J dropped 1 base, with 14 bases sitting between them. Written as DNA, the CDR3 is TGTGCCAGCAGCCCCCCCCCTAGAATTAACTATGGCTACACCTTC. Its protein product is CASSPPPRINYGYTF.

The CDR3 region is CASSVEGHGDFEQFF. As DNA, the CDR3 is TGTGCCAGCAGCGTAGAGGGCCACGGGGACTTTGAGCAGTTCTTC. The chain recombines TRBV9 with TRBJ2-1; tentatively, D is TRBD2 (6 bases). Germline CDR1 reads SGDLS; CDR2 reads YYNGEE. This CDR3 contains 15 residues. The ends were cut back, 0 bases at V and 9 bases at J, with 16 bases in the middle.

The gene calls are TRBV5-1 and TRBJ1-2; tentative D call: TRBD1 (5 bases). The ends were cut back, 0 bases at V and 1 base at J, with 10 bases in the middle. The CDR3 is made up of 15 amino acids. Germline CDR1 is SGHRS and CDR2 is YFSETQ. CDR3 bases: TGCGCCAGCAGCTTGGTGACAGCCGGTAACTATGGCTACACCTTC. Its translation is CASSLVTAGNYGYTF.

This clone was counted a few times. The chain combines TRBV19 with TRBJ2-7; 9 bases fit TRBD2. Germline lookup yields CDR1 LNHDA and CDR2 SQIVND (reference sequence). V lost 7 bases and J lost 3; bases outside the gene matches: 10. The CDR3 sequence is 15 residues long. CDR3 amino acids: CASTAGTSPLYEQYF. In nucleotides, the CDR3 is TGTGCCAGTACCGCCGGGACTAGCCCTCTCTACGAGCAGTACTTC.

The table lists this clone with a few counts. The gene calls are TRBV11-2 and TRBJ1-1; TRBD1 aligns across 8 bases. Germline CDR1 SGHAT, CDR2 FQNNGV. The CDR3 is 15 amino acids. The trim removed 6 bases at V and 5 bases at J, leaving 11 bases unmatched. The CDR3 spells CASSDTTGAGTEAFF. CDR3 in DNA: TGTGCCAGCAGTGATACGACAGGGGCGGGGACTGAAGCTTTCTTT.